The clone carrying this TCR beta chain counts as medium-sized. This entry comes from a study of blood T cell repertoires in COVID-19. On the study more broadly: Samples representing acute and convalescent COVID-19 were sourced from the United States, Italy and Spain.

Original methodology: Amplifying reference gene primers gave estimates of nucleated cell counts. Produced via immunoSEQ multiplex PCR; TCRdb's table is partial and in-frame only. Clone size and the V and J calls come from that table; the DNA yielded D and trimming. The table lists roughly 120,000 clones, 60% to 85% of them singletons. The receptor was isolated from a man in his 70s with acute or convalescent COVID-19. Sequences were obtained from peripheral blood.

The CDR3 spells CASSQVPTRRGGSGELFF. CDR3 DNA sequence: TGCGCCAGCAGCCAAGTCCCTACTAGGCGGGGGGGTTCCGGGGAGCTGTTTTTT. This sequence joins TRBV4-1 and TRBJ2-2; 9 positions match TRBD2. Germline V lookup: CDR1 MGHRA, CDR2 YSYEKL. V trimming: 1 base; J trimming: 6 bases; junction bases outside the gene matches: 12. The CDR3 is made up of 18 amino acids.